These 17 T cell receptor beta chains were all obtained from the same sample, sequenced in a study of response to subunit inactivated influenza vaccine. TCRdb passed the RT-PCR reads through MiXCR, listing each CDR3 protein once. The sample consists of about 180,000 distinct CDR3 sequences, around 8.8% of them appearing once. The starting material was non-naive T cells sorted from PBMCs, obtained on the day of vaccination. These receptors were taken from a man between 50 and 59 years old who received an inactivated influenza vaccine.

This clonotype was recorded a few times. The chain couples TRBV20-1 to TRBJ1-1; unclear D gene. V was trimmed by 6 bases and J by 0 bases, leaving 11 bases between them. The CDR3 covers 13 residues. Germline CDR1 reads DFQATT; CDR2 reads SNEGSKA (reference sequence). The CDR3 sequence is CSAQATLNTEAFF. In nucleotides, the CDR3 is TGCAGTGCCCAGGCGACGTTGAACACTGAAGCTTTCTTT.

This clonotype was counted at least ten times. This chain links TRBV30 with TRBJ2-6, with D perhaps matching TRBD1 (5 bases). Germline V gene data show CDR1 as GTSNPN and CDR2 as SVGIG (reference sequence). This CDR3 is built from 18 residues. The ends were cut back, 2 bases at V and 0 bases at J, with 17 bases in the middle. In nucleotides, the CDR3 is TGTGCCTGGAGTACCCTCTACAGGACGACCTCTGGGGCCAACGTCCTGACTTTC. This encodes CAWSTLYRTTSGANVLTF.

This rearrangement joins TRBV9 to TRBJ2-2; D remains ambiguous. V lost 0 bases and J 6 bases, leaving 3 bases between the germline ends. The germline V gene has CDR1 SGDLS and CDR2 YYNGEE. This CDR3 comprises 12 residues. The CDR3 here is CASSVVSGELFF. The CDR3 DNA reads as TGTGCCAGCAGCGTAGTTTCCGGGGAGCTGTTTTTT.

V is TRBV20-1 and J is TRBJ2-7, with D tentatively TRBD2 (6 bases). Per the germline V gene, CDR1 is DFQATT and CDR2 is SNEGSKA (reference sequence). Trimming stripped 7 bases from V and 2 bases from J, with 15 bases between. The CDR3 totals 13 residues. The CDR3 DNA is TGCAGTGTTCTGGGACTGGGAACCTACGAGCAGTACTTC. This sequence encodes CSVLGLGTYEQYF.

The table lists this clonotype with a count of one. This rearrangement joins TRBV5-1 to TRBJ1-3; no definite D call. CDR3 length: 17 amino acids. V dropped 0 bases and J dropped 0 bases, with 13 bases sitting between them. Germline CDR1 reads SGHRS; CDR2 reads YFSETQ. The DNA for the CDR3 is TGCGCCAGCAGCTTGGCGGGTGGGCAAGACTCTGGAAACACCATATATTTT. It codes for CASSLAGGQDSGNTIYF.

The chain uses TRBV6-2 or TRBV6-3 and TRBJ1-5, with a tentative D call TRBD1 (6 bases). This CDR3 spans 13 amino acids. V lost 6 bases and J 7 bases, leaving 13 bases between the germline ends. Germline V gene sequence: CDR1 MNHEY, CDR2 SVGEGT. CDR3 amino acids: CASSLGGRQPQHF. In nucleotides, the CDR3 is TGTGCCAGCAGCCTGGGGGGGCGACAGCCCCAGCATTTT.

This clonotype appeared many times. The V and J genes are TRBV9 and TRBJ1-6; no reliable D call. This CDR3 contains 14 residues. V gave up 2 bases and J gave up 6 bases, with 9 bases separating them. Germline V lookup: CDR1 SGDLS, CDR2 YYNGEE. The CDR3 nucleotides are TGTGCCAGCAGCGTGGACGTTTCTAATTCACCCCTCCACTTT. Translation gives CASSVDVSNSPLHF. Full variable domain (outside the CDR3, taken from reference TRBV9 and TRBJ1-6): DSGVTQTPKHLITATGQRVTLRCSPRSGDLSVYWYQQSLDQGLQFLIQYYNGEERAKGNILERFSAQQFPDLHSELNLSSLELGDSALYFCASSVDVSNSPLHFGNGTRLTVT.

This clonotype is a singleton in its sample. The J gene is TRBJ2-5, the V gene TRBV5-6; no definite D call. The CDR3 sequence is 15 residues long. Trimming took 2 bases from V and 1 from J, leaving 12 bases between them. Germline CDR1 reads SGHDT; CDR2 reads YYEEEE. CDR3 coding DNA: TGTGCCAGCAGCTTCTTCAGCAGCCGCCAAGAGACCCAGTACTTC. As protein: CASSFFSSRQETQYF.

This clonotype has a handful of counts. This chain connects TRBV12-3 or TRBV12-4 to TRBJ1-2; D not resolved. V was cut by 5 bases and J by 2 bases, with 15 bases left in between. The CDR3 contains 15 residues. The CDR3 nucleotides are TGTGCCAGCAGTCCCCGAGTGGGGAGGAACTATGGCTACACCTTC. It encodes CASSPRVGRNYGYTF.

A few counts support this clonotype. The chain carries TRBV5-5 and TRBJ1-2, with TRBD1 identical over 8 bases. In germline, CDR1 is SGHKS, CDR2 YYEKEE (reference sequence). Germline trimming cut 4 bases from V and 2 bases from J; bases unmatched to any gene: 4. This CDR3 has 14 amino acids. In nucleotides, the CDR3 is TGTGCCAGCAGCAACGGACAGGGAAACTATGGCTACACCTTC. This translates into CASSNGQGNYGYTF.

A few counts support this clonotype. The rearrangement joins TRBV28 to TRBJ2-3; TRBD2 matches at 7 bases. V shed 10 bases and J 7 bases; nucleotides not matched to a gene: 20. Germline CDR1 and CDR2: MDHEN and SYDVKM. The CDR3 loop spans 16 amino acids. The CDR3 DNA reads TGTGCCACCACCAAACCCCTACGGGAGGTAGTATATACGCAGTATTTT. Translating gives CATTKPLREVVYTQYF.

The V call is TRBV6-2 or TRBV6-3, the J call TRBJ1-1; TRBD1 agrees at 9 bases. The CDR3 contains 15 residues. V lost 5 bases and J lost 12; bases outside the gene matches: 16. The germline V gene encodes CDR1 MNHEY and CDR2 SVGEGT. The DNA of the CDR3 is TGTGCCAGCAGTGATTCTCTTACAGGGGGCGCGGGATCTTTCTTT. Amino acid sequence: CASSDSLTGGAGSFF.

This clonotype was detected only a few times. V is TRBV30 and J is TRBJ2-3; D not certain. V dropped 5 bases and J dropped 0 bases, with 9 bases sitting between them. Germline CDR1 and CDR2: GTSNPN and SVGIG (reference sequence). The CDR3 length is 13 residues. The CDR3 loop reads CAWAGPSTDTQYF. The CDR3 DNA reads TGTGCCTGGGCCGGGCCCAGCACAGATACGCAGTATTTT.

In its sample, this clonotype was seen a few times. The chain joins TRBV7-9 to TRBJ2-1, with D perhaps TRBD1 (5 bases). Trimming took off 5 bases at V and 7 bases at J, with 18 bases between the two ends. The V gene's germline CDR1 is SEHNR and CDR2 FQNEAQ (reference sequence). This CDR3 has 15 amino acids. The CDR3 spells CASSPHPRVGNEQFF. CDR3 sequence (DNA): TGTGCCAGCAGCCCACACCCCAGGGTGGGGAATGAGCAGTTCTTC. Full variable domain (rest looked up from reference TRBV7-9 and TRBJ2-1): DTGVSQNPRHKITKRGQNVTFRCDPISEHNRLYWYRQTLGQGPEFLTYFQNEAQLEKSRLLSDRFSAERPKGSFSTLEIQRTEQGDSAMYLCASSPHPRVGNEQFFGPGTRLTVL.

This clonotype has more than one count but fewer than ten. This rearrangement joins TRBV6-2 or TRBV6-3 to TRBJ2-1; D possibly corresponds to TRBD2 (7 bases). CDR1 is MNHEY and CDR2 is SVGEGT in the germline V gene. CDR3 length: 16 residues. Trimming pared 5 bases from V and 8 bases from J, leaving 22 bases between. DNA for the CDR3: TGTGCCAGCAGTCTGGGGGGGGGCCGGCTCGGGGATGAGCAGTTCTTC. Protein sequence: CASSLGGGRLGDEQFF.

A few counts support this clonotype. The chain combines TRBV20-1 with TRBJ2-7; 8 bases map to TRBD2. V lost 5 bases to trimming and J lost 1 base; unmatched junction nucleotides: 13. The length of the CDR3 is 16 residues. In germline, CDR1 is DFQATT, CDR2 SNEGSKA (reference sequence). The CDR3 region has the DNA TGCAGTGCTGGCGCTAGGCGGGTAGCGGGATCCTACGAGCAGTACTTC. It translates to CSAGARRVAGSYEQYF.

A remark on this clonotype: A much larger clone lies a single base off, so this may be a read error. The V call is TRBV12-3 or TRBV12-4, the J call TRBJ2-2, with 8 nucleotides matching TRBD1. CDR3 length equals 13 residues. V shed 3 bases, J shed 9 bases, and the junction held 3 bases outside the gene matches. The CDR3 coding sequence is TGTGCCAGCAGTTTCGGACAGGGCTGGGAGCTGTTTTTT. Protein: CASSFGQGWELFF.